The rows below give T cell receptor beta chains drawn from one sample of a study of OX40 agonist ivuxolimab in advanced cancers. Some clones are missing from TCRdb's copy, which holds only in-frame ones; the method was immunoSEQ multiplex PCR. The sample records tens of thousands of clones, approximately 91% being singletons. The sequencing used CD4+ or CD8+ T cells sorted from blood, collected in a trial of the OX40 agonist ivuxolimab. These TCRs come from an adult with an advanced solid tumor such as melanoma, head and neck, liver or kidney cancer. CDR3s include the opening cysteine and the closing phenylalanine or tryptophan. The order of the fields is J gene, V gene, CDR3 protein.

>TRBJ1-2|TRBV9
CASSDTGGLDGYTF
>TRBJ2-5|TRBV5-1
CASSSLPGAGETQYF
>TRBJ1-6|TRBV27
CASSSLGRDSPLHF
>TRBJ2-5|TRBV4-1
CASATWAGGQETQYF
>TRBJ2-1|TRBV19
CASSKAVSSYNEQFF
>TRBJ2-7|TRBV11-2
CASSLVPGSSYEQYF
>TRBJ1-2|TRBV29-1
CSGDGGGEKGYGYTF
>TRBJ2-7|TRBV19
CASSPGTSYEQYF
>TRBJ1-2|TRBV10-3
CAIRTQGIPNYGYTF
>TRBJ1-1|TRBV4-1
CASSQDQRGAAEAFF
>TRBJ2-7|TRBV27
CASTLLGVAGLHEQYF
>TRBJ2-2|TRBV6-5
CASKGGVGELFF
>TRBJ2-5|TRBV5-4
CASSLGRGTQETQYF
>TRBJ1-2|TRBV10-3
CAISGPDAGAYGYTF
>TRBJ1-4|TRBV9
CASSVEGTLNEKLFF
>TRBJ2-3|TRBV28
CASSFVADTQYF
>TRBJ1-6|TRBV6-5
CASRDLAEQVHF
>TRBJ2-7|TRBV5-1
CASSLGGTSGGDYEQYF
>TRBJ1-1|TRBV6-5
CASSHGTGGTEAFF
>TRBJ2-7|TRBV7-9
CASSHSYEQYF
>TRBJ1-3|TRBV2
CASNGDSGNTIYF
>TRBJ1-2|TRBV30
CAWTSETGNYGYTF
>TRBJ2-7|TRBV6-5
CASSYGESYEQYF
>TRBJ1-2|TRBV29-1
CSVVKGSYGYTF
>TRBJ1-2|TRBV30
CAWRRTGADYGYTF
>TRBJ2-7|TRBV6-5
CASSYSSLPYEQYF
>TRBJ1-4|TRBV6-5
CASRSRDRGEKLFF
>TRBJ1-2|TRBV27
CASSFGQDYGYTF
>TRBJ2-1|TRBV18
CASSPDRTGGLYNEQFF
>TRBJ2-2|TRBV11-3
CASSLYRGAGELFF
>TRBJ2-2|TRBV19
CATSRGANTGELFF
>TRBJ1-2|TRBV7-2
CASSFISVQEEGYTF
>TRBJ2-3|TRBV27
CASRGLAGGLDTQYF
>TRBJ2-5|TRBV4-1
CASSHDDREAQETQYF
>TRBJ2-7|TRBV5-6
CASSFGTGSYEQYF
>TRBJ1-6|TRBV9
CASSFRDGYSPLHF
>TRBJ1-1|TRBV2
CASRTDEAFF
>TRBJ2-7|TRBV4-1
CASSQVPTAYEQYF
>TRBJ2-7|TRBV7-8
CASSPPGTGVGEQYF
>TRBJ1-1|TRBV7-9
CASSPGPGLEAFF
>TRBJ1-2|TRBV19
CATELGDGYTF
>TRBJ1-1|TRBV19
CASSIEGGETEAFF
>TRBJ2-1|TRBV29-1
CSVNGQNHYNEQFF
>TRBJ1-1|TRBV21-1
CATLVRGRVNTEAFF
>TRBJ1-2|TRBV9
CASSVSSNGYTF
>TRBJ2-7|TRBV6-5
CASSTSRTGSYEQYF
>TRBJ1-2|TRBV7-8
CASSLEERDYGYTF
>TRBJ2-3|TRBV9
CASSVYTDTQYF
>TRBJ2-1|TRBV2
CASREGLAGAVYNEQFF
>TRBJ2-2|TRBV10-1
CASRTWSWNTGELFF
>TRBJ2-7|TRBV5-8
CASSWPQRGASSEQYF
>TRBJ2-7|TRBV18
CASSPPAAGVYEQYF
>TRBJ1-6|TRBV6-5
CASSYGQEASSPLHF
>TRBJ1-1|TRBV14
CASSQDWYTEAFF
>TRBJ1-5|TRBV7-2
CASSLGFGAGQPQHF
>TRBJ2-1|TRBV2
CASISPGLAANEQFF
>TRBJ2-5|TRBV2
CARRSAGAPRETQYF
>TRBJ2-5|TRBV28
CASSLLAGGQETQYF
>TRBJ2-7|TRBV4-1
CASSQAGTGVYEQYF